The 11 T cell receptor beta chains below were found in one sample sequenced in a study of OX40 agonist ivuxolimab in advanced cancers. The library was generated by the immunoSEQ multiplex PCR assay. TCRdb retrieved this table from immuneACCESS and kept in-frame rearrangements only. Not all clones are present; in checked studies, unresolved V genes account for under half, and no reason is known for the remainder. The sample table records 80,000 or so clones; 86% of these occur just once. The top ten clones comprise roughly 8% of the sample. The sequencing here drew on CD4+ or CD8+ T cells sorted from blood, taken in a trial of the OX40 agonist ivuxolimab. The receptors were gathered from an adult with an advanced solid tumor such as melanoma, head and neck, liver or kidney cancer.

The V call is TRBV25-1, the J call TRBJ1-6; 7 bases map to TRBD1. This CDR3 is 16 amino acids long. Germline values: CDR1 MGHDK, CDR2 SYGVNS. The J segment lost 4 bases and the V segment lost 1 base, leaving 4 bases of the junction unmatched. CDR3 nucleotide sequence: TGTGCCAGCAGTGAATCGACAGGGACTTATAATTCACCCCTCCACTTT. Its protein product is CASSESTGTYNSPLHF. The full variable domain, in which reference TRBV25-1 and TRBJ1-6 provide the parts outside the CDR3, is EADIYQTPRYLVIGTGKKITLECSQTMGHDKMYWYQQDPGMELHLIHYSYGVNSTEKGDLSSESTVSRIRTEHFPLTLESARPSHTSQYLCASSESTGTYNSPLHFGNGTRLTVT.

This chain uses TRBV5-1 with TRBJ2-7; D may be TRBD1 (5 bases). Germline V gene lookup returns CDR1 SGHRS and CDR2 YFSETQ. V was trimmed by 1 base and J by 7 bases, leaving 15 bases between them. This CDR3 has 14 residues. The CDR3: CASSLTPGFGEQYF. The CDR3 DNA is TGCGCCAGCAGCTTGACCCCAGGGTTCGGAGAGCAGTACTTC.

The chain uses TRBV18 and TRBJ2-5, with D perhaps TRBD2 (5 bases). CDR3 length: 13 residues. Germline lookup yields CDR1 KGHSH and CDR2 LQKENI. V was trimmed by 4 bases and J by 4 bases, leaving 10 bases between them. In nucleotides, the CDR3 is TGTGCCAGCTCACTGAGAAGCGGAGAGACCCAGTACTTC. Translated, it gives CASSLRSGETQYF.

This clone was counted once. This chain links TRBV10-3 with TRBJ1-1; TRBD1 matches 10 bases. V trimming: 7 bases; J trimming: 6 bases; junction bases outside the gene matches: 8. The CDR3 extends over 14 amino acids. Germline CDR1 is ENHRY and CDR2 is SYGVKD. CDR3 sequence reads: CAIKGTGDFAEAFF. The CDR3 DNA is TGTGCCATCAAAGGGACAGGGGATTTCGCTGAAGCTTTCTTT.

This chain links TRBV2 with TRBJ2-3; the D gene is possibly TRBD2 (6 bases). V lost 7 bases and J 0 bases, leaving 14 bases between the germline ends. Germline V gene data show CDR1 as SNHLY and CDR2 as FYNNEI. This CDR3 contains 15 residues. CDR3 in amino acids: CASKLERASTDTQYF. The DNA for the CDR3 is TGTGCCAGCAAGTTGGAGCGGGCAAGCACAGATACGCAGTATTTT.

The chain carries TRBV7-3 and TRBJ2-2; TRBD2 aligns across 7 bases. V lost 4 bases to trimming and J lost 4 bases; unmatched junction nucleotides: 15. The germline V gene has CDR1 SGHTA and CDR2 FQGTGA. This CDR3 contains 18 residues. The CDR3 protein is CASSSRPTSPFGTGELFF. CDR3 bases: TGTGCCAGCAGCTCGCGCCCGACTAGCCCCTTCGGCACCGGGGAGCTGTTTTTT.

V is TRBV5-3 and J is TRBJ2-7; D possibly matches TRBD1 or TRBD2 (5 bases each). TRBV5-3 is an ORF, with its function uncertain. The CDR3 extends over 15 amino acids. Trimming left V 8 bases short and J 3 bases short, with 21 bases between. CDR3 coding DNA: TGTGCCAGCAGGGTATTCGGGACGGGGAACTACGAGCAGTACTTC. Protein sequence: CASRVFGTGNYEQYF.

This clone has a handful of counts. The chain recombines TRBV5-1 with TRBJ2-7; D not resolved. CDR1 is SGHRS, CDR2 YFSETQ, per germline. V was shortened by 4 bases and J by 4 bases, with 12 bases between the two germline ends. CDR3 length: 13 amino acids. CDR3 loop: CASSPEARYEQYF. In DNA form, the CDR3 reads TGCGCCAGCAGCCCGGAAGCGCGGTACGAGCAGTACTTC.

The CDR3 region is CASTPTVPLEQFF. DNA for the CDR3: TGTGCCAGCACCCCGACGGTCCCCCTCGAGCAGTTCTTC. The V and J genes are TRBV6-1 and TRBJ2-1, with D unresolved. CDR1 is MNHNS, CDR2 SASEGT, per germline. The CDR3 totals 13 residues. Deletions cut 7 bases from V and 10 bases from J, with 17 bases between.

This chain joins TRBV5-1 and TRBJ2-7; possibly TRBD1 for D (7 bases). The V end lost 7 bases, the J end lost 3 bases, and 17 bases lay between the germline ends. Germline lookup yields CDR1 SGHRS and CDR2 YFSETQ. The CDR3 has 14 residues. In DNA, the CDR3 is TGCGCCAGCCGTCTAACAGGGGACTTCTACGAGCAGTACTTC. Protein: CASRLTGDFYEQYF.

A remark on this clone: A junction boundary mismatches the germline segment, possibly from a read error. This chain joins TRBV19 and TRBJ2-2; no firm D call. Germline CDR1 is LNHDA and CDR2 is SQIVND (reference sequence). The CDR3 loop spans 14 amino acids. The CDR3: CVSSTGRHTGELFF. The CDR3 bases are TGTGTCAGTAGTACCGGACGTCACACCGGGGAGCTGTTTTTT.